Each of the 10 T cell receptor beta chains below was sequenced from the same sample in a study of blood T cell repertoires in COVID-19. Sequencing was performed with immunoSEQ multiplex PCR; in TCRdb, only in-frame clones are kept and a portion is missing. The sample records 300,000 to 450,000 clones, approximately 90% being singletons. The sample taken for sequencing was peripheral blood. The receptors were gathered from a woman aged 60-75 years with COVID-19, enrolled during active disease.

This clone has a single count. V gene TRBV5-4 combines with J gene TRBJ2-5; 7 positions agree with TRBD1. With V trimmed by 4 bases and J by 3 bases, 9 bases remained unmatched. Germline V CDR1 and CDR2: SGHNT, YYREEE (reference sequence). The CDR3 runs 15 residues. The CDR3 region is CASSLPLGTEETQYF. As DNA, the CDR3 is TGTGCCAGCAGCCTTCCCTTGGGGACAGAAGAGACCCAGTACTTC.

The chain uses TRBV6-5 and TRBJ1-1, with D unclear. The CDR3 length is 14 residues. V lost 2 bases and J 5 bases, leaving 12 bases between the germline ends. The germline gives CDR1 MNHEY, CDR2 SVGAGI. As DNA, the CDR3 is TGTGCCAGCAGTTACAGTTACAGAGGGACTGAAGCTTTCTTT. Translation gives CASSYSYRGTEAFF.

The count of this clone is one. This sequence joins TRBV7-9 and TRBJ2-7; D call uncertain. Germline CDR1 reads SEHNR; CDR2 reads FQNEAQ (reference sequence). Deletions cut 5 bases from V and 0 bases from J, with 8 bases between. The CDR3 is 13 amino acids. The CDR3 DNA reads as TGTGCCAGCAGCGTACCAGGCTCCTACGAGCAGTACTTC. This encodes CASSVPGSYEQYF.

The chain is built from TRBV7-3 and TRBJ1-5; 9 positions match TRBD1. The CDR3 runs 15 residues. V lost 1 base to trimming and J lost 6 bases; unmatched junction nucleotides: 4. From germline, CDR1 is SGHTA and CDR2 FQGTGA. The CDR3, as DNA: TGTGCCAGCAGCTTAAGGACAGGGGTCCCTCAGCCCCAGCATTTT. Translated: CASSLRTGVPQPQHF.

This clone has only a few counts. This chain's CDR3 is CASSSSGGFIYGYTF. CDR3 nucleotides: TGTGCCAGCAGCTCCTCAGGGGGCTTTATCTATGGCTACACCTTC. The chain joins TRBV11-2 to TRBJ1-2, with 8 bases lining up with TRBD1. CDR1 SGHAT and CDR2 FQNNGV come from the germline V gene. Trimming took 4 bases from V and 4 from J; bases not matched to a gene: 8. The CDR3 totals 15 residues.

The V and J genes are TRBV7-9 and TRBJ1-6; 7 positions agree with TRBD1. Germline V gene sequence: CDR1 SEHNR, CDR2 FQNEAQ (reference sequence). The CDR3 covers 18 residues. J lost 4 bases, V lost 4 bases, and 13 bases had no gene match. Here the CDR3 reads CASSSSLNAGQYNSPLHF. CDR3 nucleotide sequence: TGTGCCAGCAGCTCCAGCCTAAATGCGGGACAGTATAATTCACCCCTCCACTTT.

The chain recombines TRBV7-6 with TRBJ1-4; 11 positions match TRBD1. V lost 5 bases, J lost 4 bases, and 6 bases stayed unmatched. Germline values: CDR1 SGHVS, CDR2 FNYEAQ. This CDR3 is 16 amino acids long. As DNA, the CDR3 is TGTGCCAGCAGCCCCCGGACAGGGGGCTATAATGAAAAACTGTTTTTT. Its translation is CASSPRTGGYNEKLFF.

The genes are TRBV5-1 and TRBJ1-1; the match to TRBD1 covers 10 bases. Germline trimming cut 4 bases from V and 6 bases from J; bases unmatched to any gene: 3. The CDR3 consists of 13 residues. Looked up from germline, CDR1 is SGHRS and CDR2 is YFSETQ. The CDR3 sequence is CASSNGQGAEAFF. The CDR3 DNA reads TGCGCCAGCAGCAACGGACAGGGGGCTGAAGCTTTCTTT.

V is TRBV6-5 and J is TRBJ1-1; D not certain. V lost 6 bases to trimming and J lost 3 bases, with 14 bases between them. CDR3 length: 14 amino acids. The V gene's germline CDR1 is MNHEY and CDR2 SVGAGI. The CDR3 region is CASRTTEGHTEAFF. As DNA, the CDR3 is TGTGCCAGCAGGACTACGGAAGGGCACACTGAAGCTTTCTTT.

J is TRBJ1-2 and V is TRBV5-6; D gene unclear. V gave up 1 base and J gave up 4 bases, with 14 bases separating them. The CDR3 extends over 15 amino acids. The germline V gene has CDR1 SGHDT and CDR2 YYEEEE. CDR3 residues: CASSLRGRMSYGYTF. CDR3 nucleotide sequence: TGTGCCAGCAGCTTGAGAGGGCGTATGAGCTATGGCTACACCTTC.